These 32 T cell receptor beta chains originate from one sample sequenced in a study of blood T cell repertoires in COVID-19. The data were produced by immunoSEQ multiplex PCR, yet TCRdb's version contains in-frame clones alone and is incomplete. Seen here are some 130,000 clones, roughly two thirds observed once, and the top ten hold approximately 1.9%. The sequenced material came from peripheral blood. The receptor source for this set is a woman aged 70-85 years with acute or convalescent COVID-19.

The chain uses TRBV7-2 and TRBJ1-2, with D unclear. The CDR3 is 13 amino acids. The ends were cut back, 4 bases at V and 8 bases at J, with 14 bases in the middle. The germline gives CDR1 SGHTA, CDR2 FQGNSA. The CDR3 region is CASSSRTDSGYTF. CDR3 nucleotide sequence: TGTGCCAGCAGCTCCAGGACTGATTCAGGCTACACCTTC.

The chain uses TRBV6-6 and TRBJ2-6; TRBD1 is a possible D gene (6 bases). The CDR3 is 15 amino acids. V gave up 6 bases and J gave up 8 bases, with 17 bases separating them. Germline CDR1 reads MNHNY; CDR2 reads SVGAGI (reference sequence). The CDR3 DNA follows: TGTGCCAGCAGCCGCGGCGAAGGGGGTACCAACGTCCTGACTTTC. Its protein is CASSRGEGGTNVLTF.

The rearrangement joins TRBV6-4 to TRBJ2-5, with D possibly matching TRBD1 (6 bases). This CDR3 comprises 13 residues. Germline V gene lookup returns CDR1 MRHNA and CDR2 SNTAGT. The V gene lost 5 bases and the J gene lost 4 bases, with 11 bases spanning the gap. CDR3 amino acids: CASSRGGGETQYF. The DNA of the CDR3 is TGTGCCAGCAGTCGAGGGGGTGGAGAGACCCAGTACTTC.

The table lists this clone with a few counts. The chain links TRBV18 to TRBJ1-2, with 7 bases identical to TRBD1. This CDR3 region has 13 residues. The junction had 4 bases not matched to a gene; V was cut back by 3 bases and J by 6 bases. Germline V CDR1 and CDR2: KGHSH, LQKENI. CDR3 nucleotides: TGTGCCAGCTCACCCGGACAGGATGATGGCTACACCTTC. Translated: CASSPGQDDGYTF.

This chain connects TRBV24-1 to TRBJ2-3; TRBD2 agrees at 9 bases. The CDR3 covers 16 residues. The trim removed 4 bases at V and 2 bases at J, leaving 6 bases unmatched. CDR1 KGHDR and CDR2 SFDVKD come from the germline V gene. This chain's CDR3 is CATSDPSGGNTDTQYF. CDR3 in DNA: TGTGCCACCAGTGACCCCAGCGGGGGGAACACAGATACGCAGTATTTT.

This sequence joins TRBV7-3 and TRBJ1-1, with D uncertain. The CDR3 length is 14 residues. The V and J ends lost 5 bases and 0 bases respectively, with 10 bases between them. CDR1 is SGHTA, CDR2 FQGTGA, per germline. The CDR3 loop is CASSQAAMNTEAFF. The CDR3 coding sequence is TGTGCCAGCAGCCAGGCAGCCATGAACACTGAAGCTTTCTTT.

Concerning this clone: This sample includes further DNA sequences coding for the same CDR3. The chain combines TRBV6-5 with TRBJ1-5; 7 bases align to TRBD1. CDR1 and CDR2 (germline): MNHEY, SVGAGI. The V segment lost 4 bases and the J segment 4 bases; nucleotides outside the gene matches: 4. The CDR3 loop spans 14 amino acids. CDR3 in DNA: TGTGCCAGCAGTTCTAGGGGGCTGAATCAGCCCCAGCATTTT. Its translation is CASSSRGLNQPQHF.

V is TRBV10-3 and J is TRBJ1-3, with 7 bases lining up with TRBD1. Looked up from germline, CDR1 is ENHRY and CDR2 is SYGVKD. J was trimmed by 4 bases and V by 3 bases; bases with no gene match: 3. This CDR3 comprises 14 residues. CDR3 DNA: TGTGCCATCAGTGATGGCAGGGGGGGAAACACCATATATTTT. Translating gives CAISDGRGGNTIYF.

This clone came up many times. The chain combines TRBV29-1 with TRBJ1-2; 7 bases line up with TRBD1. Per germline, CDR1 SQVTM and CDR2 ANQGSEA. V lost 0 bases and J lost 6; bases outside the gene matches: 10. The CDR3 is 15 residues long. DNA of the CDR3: TGCAGCGTTGAAGATCTCGCAAAACAGGGGAATGGCTACACCTTC. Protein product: CSVEDLAKQGNGYTF.

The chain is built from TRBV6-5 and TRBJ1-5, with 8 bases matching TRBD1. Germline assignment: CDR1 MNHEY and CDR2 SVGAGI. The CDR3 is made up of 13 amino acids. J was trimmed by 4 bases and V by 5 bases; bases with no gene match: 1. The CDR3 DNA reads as TGTGCCAGCAGTCGGGACAGGAATCAGCCCCAGCATTTT. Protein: CASSRDRNQPQHF.

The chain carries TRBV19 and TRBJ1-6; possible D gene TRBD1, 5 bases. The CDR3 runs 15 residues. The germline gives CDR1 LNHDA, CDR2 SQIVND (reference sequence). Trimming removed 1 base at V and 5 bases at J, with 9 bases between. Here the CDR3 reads CASSIGGTNNSPLHF. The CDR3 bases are TGTGCCAGTAGTATAGGGGGCACAAATAATTCACCCCTCCACTTT.

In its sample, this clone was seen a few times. The CDR3 spells CASRRAGESYNEQFF. CDR3 nucleotide sequence: TGTGCCAGCAGGAGGGCGGGCGAATCCTACAATGAGCAGTTCTTC. The rearrangement links TRBV28 to TRBJ2-1; a possible D gene is TRBD2 (5 bases). The germline V gene has CDR1 MDHEN and CDR2 SYDVKM. This CDR3 has 15 amino acids. V was cut by 6 bases and J by 1 base, with 13 bases left in between.

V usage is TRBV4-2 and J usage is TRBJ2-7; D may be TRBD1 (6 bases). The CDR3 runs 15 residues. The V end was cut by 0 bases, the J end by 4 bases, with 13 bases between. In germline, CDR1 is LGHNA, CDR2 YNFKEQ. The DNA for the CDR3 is TGTGCCAGCAGCCAAGAGCAGGGGACGATTTACGAGCAGTACTTC. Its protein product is CASSQEQGTIYEQYF.

CDR3: CASSVRESEYNEQFF. Here the CDR3 DNA reads TGTGCCAGCAGCGTCCGGGAAAGTGAATACAATGAGCAGTTCTTC. V gene TRBV11-3 combines with J gene TRBJ2-1; D might be TRBD2 (5 bases). Germline-derived CDR1 and CDR2 are SGHNT and YENEEA. V was cut by 5 bases and J by 4 bases, with 15 bases left in between. The CDR3 sequence is 15 residues long.

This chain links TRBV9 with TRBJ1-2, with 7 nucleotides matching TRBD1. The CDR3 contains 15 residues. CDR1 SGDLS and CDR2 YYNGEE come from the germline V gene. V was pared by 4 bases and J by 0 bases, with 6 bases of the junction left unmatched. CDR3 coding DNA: TGTGCCAGCAGCCCGCGGACAGGTTCTAACTATGGCTACACCTTC. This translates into CASSPRTGSNYGYTF.

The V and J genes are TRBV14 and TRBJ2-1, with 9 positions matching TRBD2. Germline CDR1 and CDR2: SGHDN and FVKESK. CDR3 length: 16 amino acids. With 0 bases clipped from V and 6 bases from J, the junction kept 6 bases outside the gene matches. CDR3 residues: CASSQEPAGGSNEQFF. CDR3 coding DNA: TGTGCCAGCAGCCAAGAGCCAGCGGGAGGAAGCAATGAGCAGTTCTTC. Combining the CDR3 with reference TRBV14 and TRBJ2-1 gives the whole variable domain EAGVTQFPSHSVIEKGQTVTLRCDPISGHDNLYWYRRVMGKEIKFLLHFVKESKQDESGMPNNRFLAERTGGTYSTLKVQPAELEDSGVYFCASSQEPAGGSNEQFFGPGTRLTVL.

The CDR3 loop reads CAISGEIGTANYGYTF. CDR3 in DNA: TGTGCCATCAGTGGGGAAATCGGGACAGCTAACTATGGCTACACCTTC. The gene calls are TRBV10-3 and TRBJ1-2; 7 bases agree with TRBD1. The CDR3 contains 16 residues. Germline V gene sequence: CDR1 ENHRY, CDR2 SYGVKD. J was trimmed by 0 bases and V by 4 bases; bases with no gene match: 8.

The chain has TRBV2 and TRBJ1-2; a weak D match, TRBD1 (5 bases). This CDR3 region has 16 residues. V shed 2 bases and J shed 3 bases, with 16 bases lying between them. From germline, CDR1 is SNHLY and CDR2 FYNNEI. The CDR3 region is CASSERSRGIHYGYTF. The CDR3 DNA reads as TGTGCCAGCAGTGAAAGGTCGCGGGGGATTCACTATGGCTACACCTTC.

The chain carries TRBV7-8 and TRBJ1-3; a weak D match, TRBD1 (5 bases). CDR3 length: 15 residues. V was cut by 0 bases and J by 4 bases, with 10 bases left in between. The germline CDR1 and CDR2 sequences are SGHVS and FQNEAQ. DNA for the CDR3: TGTGCCAGCAGCTTAGCATTGGGGCCCGGAAACACCATATATTTT. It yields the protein CASSLALGPGNTIYF.

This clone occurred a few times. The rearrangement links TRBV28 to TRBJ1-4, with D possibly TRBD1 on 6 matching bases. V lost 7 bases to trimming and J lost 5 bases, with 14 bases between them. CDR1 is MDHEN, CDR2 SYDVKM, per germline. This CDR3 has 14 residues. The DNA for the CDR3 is TGTGCCAGCACGTTGTTCCAGGGGAATGAAAAACTGTTTTTT. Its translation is CASTLFQGNEKLFF. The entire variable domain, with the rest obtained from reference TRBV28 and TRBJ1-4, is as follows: DVKVTQSSRYLVKRTGEKVFLECVQDMDHENMFWYRQDPGLGLRLIYFSYDVKMKEKGDIPEGYSVSREKKERFSLILESASTNQTSMYLCASTLFQGNEKLFFGSGTQLSVL.

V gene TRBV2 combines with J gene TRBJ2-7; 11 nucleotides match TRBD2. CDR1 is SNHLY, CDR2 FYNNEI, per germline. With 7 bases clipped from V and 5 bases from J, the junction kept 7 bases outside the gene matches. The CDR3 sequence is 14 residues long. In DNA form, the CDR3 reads TGTGCCAGCAACTTAGCGGGGGGGTATCACGAGCAGTACTTC. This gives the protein CASNLAGGYHEQYF.

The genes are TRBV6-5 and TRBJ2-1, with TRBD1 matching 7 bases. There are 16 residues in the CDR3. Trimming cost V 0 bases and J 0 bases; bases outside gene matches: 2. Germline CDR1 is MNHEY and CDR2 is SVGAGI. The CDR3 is CASSYSGDSSYNEQFF. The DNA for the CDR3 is TGTGCCAGCAGTTACTCGGGGGACAGCTCCTACAATGAGCAGTTCTTC.

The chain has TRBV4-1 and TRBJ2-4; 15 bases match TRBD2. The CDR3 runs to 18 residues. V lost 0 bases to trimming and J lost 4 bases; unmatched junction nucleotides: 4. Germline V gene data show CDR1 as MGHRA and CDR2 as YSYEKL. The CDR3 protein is CASSQEGTSGRLKNIQYF. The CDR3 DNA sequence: TGCGCCAGCAGCCAAGAGGGGACTAGCGGGAGGTTAAAAAACATTCAGTACTTC.

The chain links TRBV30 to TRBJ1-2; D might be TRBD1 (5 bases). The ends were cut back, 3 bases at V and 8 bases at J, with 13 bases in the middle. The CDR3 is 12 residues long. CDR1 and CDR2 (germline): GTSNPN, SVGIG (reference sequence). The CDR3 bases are TGTGCCTGGAGGCCCGGGGGAAGGGGCTACACCTTC. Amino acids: CAWRPGGRGYTF. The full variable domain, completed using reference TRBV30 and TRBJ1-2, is SQTIHQWPATLVQPVGSPLSLECTVEGTSNPNLYWYRQAAGRGLQLLFYSVGIGQISSEVPQNLSASRPQDRQFILSSKKLLLSDSGFYLCAWRPGGRGYTFGSGTRLTVV.

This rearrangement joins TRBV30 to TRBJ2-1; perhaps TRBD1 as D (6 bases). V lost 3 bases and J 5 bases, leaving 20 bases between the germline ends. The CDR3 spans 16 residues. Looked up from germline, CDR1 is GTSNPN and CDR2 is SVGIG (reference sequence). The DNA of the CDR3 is TGTGCCTGGAGGGCGTTCACAGGGTTGCCTAACAATGAGCAGTTCTTC. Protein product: CAWRAFTGLPNNEQFF.

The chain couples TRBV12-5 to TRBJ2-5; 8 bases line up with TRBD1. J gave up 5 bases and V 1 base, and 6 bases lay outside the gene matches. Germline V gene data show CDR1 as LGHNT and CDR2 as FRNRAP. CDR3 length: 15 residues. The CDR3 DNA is TGTGCTAGTGGTTTGGACCAGGGGGCAGGGGAGACCCAGTACTTC. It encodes CASGLDQGAGETQYF.

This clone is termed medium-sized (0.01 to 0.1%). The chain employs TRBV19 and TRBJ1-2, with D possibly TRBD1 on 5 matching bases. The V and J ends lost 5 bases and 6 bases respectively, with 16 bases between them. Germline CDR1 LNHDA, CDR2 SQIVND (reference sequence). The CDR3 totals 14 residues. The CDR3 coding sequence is TGTGCCAGTAGTTTCTTACAGGCTAGAGATGGCTACACCTTC. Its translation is CASSFLQARDGYTF. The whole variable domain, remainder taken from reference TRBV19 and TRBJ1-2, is DGGITQSPKYLFRKEGQNVTLSCEQNLNHDAMYWYRQDPGQGLRLIYYSQIVNDFQKGDIAEGYSVSREKKESFPLTVTSAQKNPTAFYLCASSFLQARDGYTFGSGTRLTVV.

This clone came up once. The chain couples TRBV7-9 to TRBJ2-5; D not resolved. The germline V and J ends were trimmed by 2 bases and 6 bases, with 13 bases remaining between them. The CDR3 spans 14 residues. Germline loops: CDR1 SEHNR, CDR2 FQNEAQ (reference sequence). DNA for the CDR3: TGTGCCAGCAGCTTAATGAGAGATAGAAAGACCCAGTACTTC. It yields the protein CASSLMRDRKTQYF.

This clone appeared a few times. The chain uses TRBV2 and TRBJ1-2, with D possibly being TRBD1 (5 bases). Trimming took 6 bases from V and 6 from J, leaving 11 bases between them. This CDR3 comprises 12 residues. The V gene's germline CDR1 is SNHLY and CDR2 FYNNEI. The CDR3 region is CASRSQGDGYTF. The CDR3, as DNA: TGTGCCAGCAGGAGCCAAGGGGATGGCTACACCTTC.

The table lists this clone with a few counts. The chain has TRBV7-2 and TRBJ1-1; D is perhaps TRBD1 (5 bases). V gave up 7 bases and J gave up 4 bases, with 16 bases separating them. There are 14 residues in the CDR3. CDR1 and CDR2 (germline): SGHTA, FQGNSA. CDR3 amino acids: CASTPSGGSTEAFF. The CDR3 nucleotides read TGTGCCAGCACCCCTAGCGGGGGGAGCACTGAAGCTTTCTTT.

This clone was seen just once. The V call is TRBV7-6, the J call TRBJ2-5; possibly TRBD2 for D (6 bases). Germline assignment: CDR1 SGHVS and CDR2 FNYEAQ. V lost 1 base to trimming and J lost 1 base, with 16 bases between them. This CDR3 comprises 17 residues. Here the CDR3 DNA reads TGTGCCAGCAGCTTAGGAGAGGTAGCGGTGATCCAAGAGACCCAGTACTTC. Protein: CASSLGEVAVIQETQYF. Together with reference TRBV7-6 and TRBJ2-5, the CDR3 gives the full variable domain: GAGVSQSPRYKVTKRGQDVALRCDPISGHVSLYWYRQALGQGPEFLTYFNYEAQQDKSGLPNDRFSAERPEGSISTLTIQRTEQRDSAMYRCASSLGEVAVIQETQYFGPGTRLLVL.

The CDR3 is CASSTQGPQYF. In nucleotides, the CDR3 is TGTGCCAGCAGTACACAGGGTCCCCAGTACTTC. The chain employs TRBV6-6 and TRBJ2-5; possible D gene TRBD1, 6 bases. The CDR3 length is 11 residues. Between the trimmed V and J ends, which lost 5 bases and 9 bases, there was a span of 10 bases. CDR1 and CDR2 (germline): MNHNY, SVGAGI (reference sequence).